The 19 T cell receptor beta chains below were found in one sample sequenced in a study of glioma-infiltrating T cells after dendritic cell vaccination. Time point: after dendritic cell vaccination, including at tumor progression/relapse. Profiled with immunoSEQ multiplex PCR; TCRdb holds only in-frame clones, not every one. The repertoire holds 55,000 to 75,000 clones, with roughly 80% as singletons. Sequencing was performed on blood, taken after dendritic cell vaccination. Receptors originate from a human donor with glioblastoma.

The chain links TRBV7-8 to TRBJ1-4; D might be TRBD1 (5 bases). The V gene's germline CDR1 is SGHVS and CDR2 FQNEAQ. The CDR3 is 15 amino acids. Trimming took off 2 bases at V and 7 bases at J, with 14 bases between the two ends. CDR3 DNA sequence: TGTGCCAGCAGCTTACAAGCGGGGCTAGTTGAAAAACTGTTTTTT. Translating gives CASSLQAGLVEKLFF.

The sample holds one count of this clone. The CDR3 DNA reads as TGTGCCAGCACAGACAGGGTTGACTACGAGCAGTACTTC. Translating gives CASTDRVDYEQYF. The V call is TRBV28, the J call TRBJ2-7, with 7 nucleotides matching TRBD1. The CDR3 is 13 residues long. Germline values: CDR1 MDHEN, CDR2 SYDVKM. V dropped 7 bases and J dropped 3; count of bases not matched to a gene: 6.

The chain employs TRBV6-5 and TRBJ1-4; 7 nucleotides line up with TRBD1. The junction had 5 bases not matched to a gene; V was cut back by 7 bases and J by 6 bases. This CDR3 has 13 residues. Germline CDR1 MNHEY, CDR2 SVGAGI. Here the CDR3 DNA reads TGTGCCAGCAAGGGACAGAACGATGAAAAACTGTTTTTT. Protein sequence: CASKGQNDEKLFF.

DNA of the CDR3: TGTGCCTGGAGTGTTCTAGAAAAGTGGCACTATGGCTACACCTTC. This encodes CAWSVLEKWHYGYTF. The genes are TRBV30 and TRBJ1-2; D not certain. Between the trimmed V and J ends, which lost 0 bases and 3 bases, there was a span of 14 bases. CDR1 is GTSNPN and CDR2 is SVGIG in the germline V gene (reference sequence). This CDR3 has 15 amino acids.

This chain connects TRBV13 to TRBJ1-1; D remains ambiguous. The V and J ends lost 6 bases and 2 bases respectively, with 10 bases between them. This CDR3 has 13 amino acids. Germline loops: CDR1 PRHDT, CDR2 FYEKMQ (reference sequence). The CDR3 is CASRGSQNTEAFF. CDR3 bases: TGTGCCAGCAGGGGCAGCCAAAACACTGAAGCTTTCTTT.

The chain has TRBV7-2 and TRBJ1-1, with D hard to call. V shed 5 bases and J shed 1 base, with 8 bases lying between them. CDR1 is SGHTA and CDR2 is FQGNSA in the germline V gene. This CDR3 spans 13 amino acids. CDR3: CASSRQRNTEAFF. DNA for the CDR3: TGTGCCAGCAGCCGGCAGCGGAACACTGAAGCTTTCTTT.

The sample holds a few counts of this clone. The CDR3 sequence: CASSLERTSGNTIYF. CDR3 bases: TGTGCCAGCAGCTTGGAGCGAACCTCTGGAAACACCATATATTTT. The chain has TRBV5-5 and TRBJ1-3, with D uncertain. Between the trimmed V and J ends, which lost 0 bases and 0 bases, there was a span of 7 bases. CDR3 length: 15 residues. CDR1 and CDR2 from the germline V gene are SGHKS and YYEKEE (reference sequence). The full variable domain, its missing parts supplied by reference TRBV5-5 and TRBJ1-3, is DAGVTQSPTHLIKTRGQQVTLRCSPISGHKSVSWYQQVLGQGPQFIFQYYEKEERGRGNFPDRFSARQFPNYSSELNVNALLLGDSALYLCASSLERTSGNTIYFGEGSWLTVV.

This clone was seen more than once but under ten times. This chain connects TRBV21-1 to TRBJ1-3. TRBV21-1 is a listed pseudogene. The CDR3 consists of 15 residues. CDR3 in amino acids: CASSRGGPSGNTIYF. CDR3 in DNA: TGTGCCAGCAGCCGCGGGGGCCCCTCTGGAAACACCATATATTTT.

V is TRBV5-6 and J is TRBJ2-2, with TRBD1 as a possible D gene (5 bases). The germline V and J ends were trimmed by 4 bases and 7 bases, with 8 bases remaining between them. This CDR3 has 12 amino acids. The germline V gene has CDR1 SGHDT and CDR2 YYEEEE. The CDR3 region is CASSMTVGELFF. Here the CDR3 DNA reads TGTGCCAGCAGCATGACAGTCGGGGAGCTGTTTTTT.

The V call is TRBV6-1, the J call TRBJ2-7; 7 nucleotides agree with TRBD1. The V segment lost 8 bases and the J segment 7 bases; nucleotides outside the gene matches: 11. The CDR3 covers 13 residues. The V gene's germline CDR1 is MNHNS and CDR2 SASEGT. The CDR3 loop reads CASGGQRFVEQYF. CDR3 bases: TGTGCCAGCGGGGGACAGCGTTTCGTAGAGCAGTACTTC.

The J gene is TRBJ1-2, the V gene TRBV19, with TRBD1 as a possible D gene (6 bases). V lost 5 bases and J 7 bases, leaving 14 bases between the germline ends. Germline V gene lookup returns CDR1 LNHDA and CDR2 SQIVND (reference sequence). CDR3 length: 13 residues. The CDR3 loop is CASSLGWGLGYTF. The CDR3 DNA follows: TGTGCCAGTAGTTTGGGGTGGGGGCTTGGCTACACCTTC.

The rearrangement uses TRBV7-9 and TRBJ2-2; 7 bases line up with TRBD1. The CDR3 is 14 amino acids. Germline values: CDR1 SEHNR, CDR2 FQNEAQ (reference sequence). V gave up 1 base and J gave up 6 bases; unmatched junction bases: 2. The DNA for the CDR3 is TGTGCCAGCAGCTTAGTTCAGGGGGCCGGGGAGCTGTTTTTT. Translation gives CASSLVQGAGELFF.

This clone showed up many times. The chain couples TRBV6-5 to TRBJ1-6; D gene unclear. The CDR3 sequence is 15 residues long. Germline assignment: CDR1 MNHEY and CDR2 SVGAGI. V lost 2 bases and J 10 bases, leaving 15 bases between the germline ends. CDR3 protein: CASSYNWRVRSPLHF. For the CDR3, the DNA is TGTGCCAGCAGTTACAATTGGCGGGTCCGGTCACCCCTCCACTTT.

In its sample, this clone was seen once. This chain connects TRBV7-2 to TRBJ2-1, with 9 bases lining up with TRBD2. The germline V gene encodes CDR1 SGHTA and CDR2 FQGNSA. The CDR3 is 15 amino acids. V lost 4 bases, J lost 5 bases, and 6 bases stayed unmatched. The CDR3 DNA reads TGTGCCAGCAGCTCTGCGGGGGGGCGGGACAATGAGCAGTTCTTC. It encodes CASSSAGGRDNEQFF.

V is TRBV9 and J is TRBJ1-2; TRBD1 is a possible D gene (5 bases). The germline gives CDR1 SGDLS, CDR2 YYNGEE. Trimming removed 4 bases at V and 4 bases at J, with 8 bases between. CDR3 length: 12 residues. DNA for the CDR3: TGTGCCAGCAGCCGCGGGGCCTATGGCTACACCTTC. Its protein is CASSRGAYGYTF.

The chain combines TRBV5-1 with TRBJ2-5, with D maybe TRBD1 (6 bases). This CDR3 contains 15 residues. V was pared by 4 bases and J by 3 bases, with 16 bases between. CDR1 is SGHRS, CDR2 YFSETQ, per germline. The CDR3 DNA is TGCGCCAGCAGCGGCAGCACCGGGACAAAAGAGACCCAGTACTTC. Residues: CASSGSTGTKETQYF. Supplemented by reference TRBV5-1 and TRBJ2-5, the full variable domain reads KAGVTQTPRYLIKTRGQQVTLSCSPISGHRSVSWYQQTPGQGLQFLFEYFSETQRNKGNFPGRFSGRQFSNSRSEMNVSTLELGDSALYLCASSGSTGTKETQYFGPGTRLLVL.

The V call is TRBV5-1, the J call TRBJ1-1, with TRBD1 as a possible D gene (6 bases). The germline V gene encodes CDR1 SGHRS and CDR2 YFSETQ. With 7 bases removed from V and 1 base from J, the gap between germline ends came to 14 bases. The CDR3 contains 14 residues. Here the CDR3 reads CASSRQASNTEAFF. The CDR3 DNA sequence: TGCGCCAGCTCGAGACAGGCGTCGAACACTGAAGCTTTCTTT.

The chain joins TRBV19 to TRBJ1-2, with TRBD1 identical over 7 bases. After removal of 6 bases from V and 0 bases from J, the junction contained 16 bases not matched to a gene. Germline V lookup: CDR1 LNHDA, CDR2 SQIVND (reference sequence). The length of the CDR3 is 18 residues. CDR3 nucleotide sequence: TGTGCCAGTAGGACTACTCGGGCCAGGGGGATCCCTAACTATGGCTACACCTTC. Translating gives CASRTTRARGIPNYGYTF.

The J gene is TRBJ1-2, the V gene TRBV18, with 8 nucleotides matching TRBD1. Germline V CDR1 and CDR2: KGHSH, LQKENI. V lost 4 bases to trimming and J lost 4 bases; unmatched junction nucleotides: 2. The length of the CDR3 is 13 residues. The CDR3 protein is CASSQGQGYGYTF. CDR3 DNA: TGTGCCAGCTCACAAGGACAGGGCTATGGCTACACCTTC.